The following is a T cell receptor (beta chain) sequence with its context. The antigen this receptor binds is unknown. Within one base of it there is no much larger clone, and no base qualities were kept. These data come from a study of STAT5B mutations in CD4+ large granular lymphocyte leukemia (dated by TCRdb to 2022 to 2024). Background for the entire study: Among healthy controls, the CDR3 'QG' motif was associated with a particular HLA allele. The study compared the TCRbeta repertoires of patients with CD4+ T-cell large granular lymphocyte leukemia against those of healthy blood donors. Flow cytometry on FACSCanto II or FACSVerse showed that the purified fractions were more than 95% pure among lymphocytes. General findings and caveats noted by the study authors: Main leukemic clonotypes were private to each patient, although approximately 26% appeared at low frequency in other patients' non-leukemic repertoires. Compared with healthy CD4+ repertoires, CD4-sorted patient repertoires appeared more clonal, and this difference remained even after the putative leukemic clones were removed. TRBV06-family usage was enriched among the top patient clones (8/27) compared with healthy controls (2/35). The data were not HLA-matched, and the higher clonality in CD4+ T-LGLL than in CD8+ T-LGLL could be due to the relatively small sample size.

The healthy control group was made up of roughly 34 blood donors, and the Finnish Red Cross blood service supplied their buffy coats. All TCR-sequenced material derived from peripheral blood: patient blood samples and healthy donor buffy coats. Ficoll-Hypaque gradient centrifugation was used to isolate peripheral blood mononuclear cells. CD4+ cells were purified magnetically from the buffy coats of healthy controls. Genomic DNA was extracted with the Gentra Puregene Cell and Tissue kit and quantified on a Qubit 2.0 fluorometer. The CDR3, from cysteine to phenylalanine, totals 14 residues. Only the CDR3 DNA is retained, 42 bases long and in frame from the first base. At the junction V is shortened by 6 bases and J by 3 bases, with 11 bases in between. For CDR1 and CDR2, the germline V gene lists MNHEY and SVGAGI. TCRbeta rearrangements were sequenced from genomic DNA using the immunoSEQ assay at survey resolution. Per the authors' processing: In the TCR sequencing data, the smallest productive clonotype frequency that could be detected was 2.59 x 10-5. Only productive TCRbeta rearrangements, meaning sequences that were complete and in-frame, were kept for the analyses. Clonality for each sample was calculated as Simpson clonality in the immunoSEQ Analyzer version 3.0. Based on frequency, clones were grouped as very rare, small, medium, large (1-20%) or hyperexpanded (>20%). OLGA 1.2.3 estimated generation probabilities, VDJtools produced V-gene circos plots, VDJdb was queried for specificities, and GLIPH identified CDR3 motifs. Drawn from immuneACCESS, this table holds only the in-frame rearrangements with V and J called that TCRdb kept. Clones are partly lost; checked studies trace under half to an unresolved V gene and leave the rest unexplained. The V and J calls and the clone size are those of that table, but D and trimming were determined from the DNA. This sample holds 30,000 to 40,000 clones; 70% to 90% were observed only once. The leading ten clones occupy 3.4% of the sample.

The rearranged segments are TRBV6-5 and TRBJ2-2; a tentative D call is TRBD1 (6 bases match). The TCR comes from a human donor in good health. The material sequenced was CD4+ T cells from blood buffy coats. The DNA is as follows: TGTGCCAGCAGAAGACAGGCCTACACCGGGGAGCTGTTTTTT. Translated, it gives CASRRQAYTGELFF.